This T cell receptor beta chain derives from a study of blood T cells in healthy people across ages (dated by TCRdb to between 2014 and 2017). About the full investigation: In model experiments, template switching captured roughly one uniquely barcoded TCR beta cDNA molecule for every two T cells. To track age-related changes in TCR beta repertoire diversity, the study relied on deep sequencing normalized with unique cDNA molecular identifiers. To avoid experimental bias, donors of different ages were distributed randomly across sequencing lanes. The donors were split into four age groups: young (average around 16 years), middle-aged (about 40), aged (62) and long-lived (more than 80). Two additional independent replicas of 1 million unique cDNA reads from the same blood draw were analyzed for two donors (one aged 18 to 29 and one aged 80 or older).

The CDR3 numbers 13 residues from cysteine through phenylalanine. The retained sequence is limited to the CDR3, 39 bases, with the frame set at the first base. According to the germline V gene, CDR1 reads SQVTM and CDR2 reads ANQGSEA. V and J are truncated by 3 bases and 3 bases respectively, leaving an intervening sequence of 10 bases. Broader findings and caveats from the paper: Since profiling was done on bulk unsorted PBMCs, naive and antigen-experienced compartments could not be conclusively compared. A strong correlation was found between observed TCR beta diversity and the percentage of naive T cells measured by flow cytometry. Compared with the aged group, the long-lived group had more naive CD4+ T cells, fewer expanded clones and increased TCR diversity, a pattern suggesting age selection. Because donor CMV infection status was unknown, age-related changes in expanded clonotypes were potentially confounded. Estimates of total diversity based on one million sequenced T cells were considered lower bounds and underestimates. As age increased, observed TCR beta diversity per million T cells dropped in a roughly linear way, and a significant reduction was already evident by age about 40.

With respect to this clonotype: What antigen it recognizes has not been identified. The sample holds no much larger clone one base away, and base qualities are not on file.

Library generation was performed with 5' RACE. TCRdb lists the instrument as Illumina HiSeq 2500. The second PCR ran for about 6 to 12 cycles and used a J-beta primer mix along with a sample-barcoded 5' primer. A template-switch 5' adaptor carrying 12 random nucleotides introduced a unique molecular identifier onto each TCR beta cDNA molecule. Each sample yielded at least 2.5 million CDR3-containing paired-end reads. First-strand cDNA was synthesized from all RNA with the Mint cDNA synthesis kit, primed by a TRBC-specific oligonucleotide. Following uracil-DNA glycosylase treatment, all cDNA underwent a first 18-cycle PCR with the universal primers M1SS and BC2_uni_R. As for the authors' bioinformatics: Normalization of each sample was performed by random selection of 1 million high-quality reads, each carrying a distinct molecular identifier. Reads with shared molecular identifiers were discarded instead of being binned into consensus sequences. MiTCR, set to a Q25 quality threshold and the strictest error-elimination algorithm, was used for CDR3 identification, clonotype clustering and error correction. Lower-bound total TCR beta diversity was estimated with a nonparametric unseen species model using Euler transformation. In TCRdb, the public reads were trimmed at Q25 with fastp and aligned with MiXCR, with productive beta chains retained. Rows with one shared CDR3 protein collapse into an entry with the most common genes and DNA. These V and J calls are TCRdb output, not the study's own analysis. Present in this sample are a few hundred thousand distinct CDR3 sequences, 25% to 30% of which were seen just once. Jointly, the top ten make up approximately 17% of the sample.

Systemically healthy Caucasian individuals from Russia, over 30 in total and aged roughly 6 to 100 years, were included as donors. Each donor gave approximately 9.3 milliliters of peripheral blood, collected into EDTA-treated Vacutainer tubes. Ficoll-Paque density-gradient centrifugation was used to isolate PBMCs, with at least 7 million obtained per sample. Total RNA was extracted from PBMCs with Trizol reagent, with at least 6 micrograms obtained per sample. For every donor, an aliquot of PBMCs went through flow cytometry to measure the percentages of naive CD45RAhigh/CD27high T cells. The receptor's source is a woman between 65 and 79 years old in good health. Recombination connected TRBV29-1 to TRBJ2-3; confidence is insufficient to name the D gene. Sequencing input: blood. The sequenced DNA: TGCAGCGTTGACTTGGGGAAAACAGATACGCAGTATTTT. It encodes CSVDLGKTDTQYF.